Below, 21 T cell receptor beta chains from the same sample are listed, as sequenced in a study of T cell repertoires and HLA-DP antigens. Sequenced by immunoSEQ multiplex PCR; TCRdb stores in-frame clones only, minus some. The sample holds about 73,000 clones; around four fifths are singletons and the top ten take 1.5% to 2%. Their antigen targets remain unknown. Sequenced sample: CD4+ T cells from PBMCs. All receptors derive from a man between 60 and 75 years old in good health and CMV-seronegative.

The count of this clone is one. This chain connects TRBV5-1 to TRBJ2-1; tentative D call: TRBD1 (6 bases). V was cut by 3 bases and J by 8 bases, with 15 bases left in between. Germline-derived CDR1 and CDR2 are SGHRS and YFSETQ. The CDR3 is 14 residues long. Here the CDR3 DNA reads TGCGCCAGCAGCTCCACCCGGGACAACTATGAGCAGTTCTTC. The encoded protein is CASSSTRDNYEQFF.

The chain carries TRBV28 and TRBJ2-5, with TRBD2 identical over 13 bases. With 2 bases clipped from V and 5 bases from J, the junction kept 2 bases outside the gene matches. This CDR3 region has 15 residues. CDR1 is MDHEN, CDR2 SYDVKM, per germline. CDR3 nucleotides: TGTGCCAGCAGTTTAGAGGGACTAGCGGGGGAGACCCAGTACTTC. Translation gives CASSLEGLAGETQYF.

This chain joins TRBV18 and TRBJ2-7, with D perhaps assigned TRBD1 or TRBD2 (6 bases each). The CDR3 loop spans 15 amino acids. Trimming took off 2 bases at V and 3 bases at J, with 14 bases between the two ends. Germline CDR1 KGHSH, CDR2 LQKENI. The CDR3 DNA follows: TGTGCCAGCTCACCAGGGACCAGGGGAGGCTACGAGCAGTACTTC. Encoded protein: CASSPGTRGGYEQYF.

This clone was observed a handful of times. V and J are TRBV9 and TRBJ2-1, with TRBD2 identical over 7 bases. V trimming: 1 base; J trimming: 5 bases; junction bases outside the gene matches: 6. The CDR3 has 15 amino acids. Germline assignment: CDR1 SGDLS and CDR2 YYNGEE. In DNA, the CDR3 is TGTGCCAGCAGCGTATACAGCGGGACTAACAATGAGCAGTTCTTC. The encoded protein is CASSVYSGTNNEQFF.

This clone was seen a few times. The CDR3 here is CASSPEASGYNEQFF. CDR3 nucleotide sequence: TGTGCCAGCAGCCCGGAGGCTAGCGGCTACAATGAGCAGTTCTTC. The chain combines TRBV6-6 with TRBJ2-1, with 7 nucleotides matching TRBD2. Germline CDR1 is MNHNY and CDR2 is SVGAGI (reference sequence). This CDR3 contains 15 residues. J gave up 3 bases and V 6 bases, and 8 bases lay outside the gene matches.

The chain joins TRBV5-1 to TRBJ2-1, with 8 bases lining up with TRBD2. Germline CDR1 SGHRS, CDR2 YFSETQ. J lost 4 bases, V lost 1 base, and 7 bases had no gene match. The CDR3 covers 16 residues. CDR3 sequence (DNA): TGCGCCAGCAGCTTGACTAGCGGACTAACTTACAATGAGCAGTTCTTC. Translated, it gives CASSLTSGLTYNEQFF.

The V and J genes are TRBV19 and TRBJ2-5; D is ambiguous. Germline values: CDR1 LNHDA, CDR2 SQIVND (reference sequence). CDR3 length: 11 residues. V lost 4 bases to trimming and J lost 3 bases, with 3 bases between them. The CDR3, as DNA: TGTGCCAGTAGTACGAAAGAGACCCAGTACTTC. Protein: CASSTKETQYF.

This chain links TRBV7-3 with TRBJ2-3, with TRBD2 identical over 8 bases. Losses at the gene ends were 6 bases for V and 3 bases for J; bases not matched to a gene: 11. Germline-derived CDR1 and CDR2 are SGHTA and FQGTGA. There are 16 residues in the CDR3. CDR3 residues: CASSKGAGLVTDTQYF. The CDR3 nucleotides read TGTGCCAGCAGTAAGGGAGCGGGACTAGTTACAGATACGCAGTATTTT. Drawing the rest from reference TRBV7-3 and TRBJ2-3, the complete variable domain is GAGVSQTPSNKVTEKGKYVELRCDPISGHTALYWYRQSLGQGPEFLIYFQGTGAADDSGLPNDRFFAVRPEGSVSTLKIQRTERGDSAVYLCASSKGAGLVTDTQYFGPGTRLTVL.

The table lists this clone with a count of one. The chain uses TRBV9 and TRBJ1-2, with TRBD1 identical over 9 bases. There are 17 residues in the CDR3. Unmatched junction bases numbered 14, after V lost 3 bases and J lost 5 bases. In germline, CDR1 is SGDLS, CDR2 YYNGEE. The CDR3, as DNA: TGTGCCAGCAGCGCTACCCGACCGGGACAGGGAGCGTATGGCTACACCTTC. This encodes CASSATRPGQGAYGYTF. Together with reference TRBV9 and TRBJ1-2, the CDR3 gives the full variable domain: DSGVTQTPKHLITATGQRVTLRCSPRSGDLSVYWYQQSLDQGLQFLIQYYNGEERAKGNILERFSAQQFPDLHSELNLSSLELGDSALYFCASSATRPGQGAYGYTFGSGTRLTVV.

The J gene is TRBJ1-1, the V gene TRBV7-2; 9 bases are shared with TRBD1. This CDR3 has 15 amino acids. CDR1 is SGHTA, CDR2 FQGNSA, per germline. The ends lost 1 base at V and 3 bases at J; junction bases unmatched: 3. The CDR3 DNA reads TGTGCCAGCAGCTTAGACAGGGGGCTGGACACTGAAGCTTTCTTT. This encodes CASSLDRGLDTEAFF. Full variable domain (missing parts from reference TRBV7-2 and TRBJ1-1): GAGVSQSPSNKVTEKGKDVELRCDPISGHTALYWYRQSLGQGLEFLIYFQGNSAPDKSGLPSDRFSAERTGGSVSTLTIQRTQQEDSAVYLCASSLDRGLDTEAFFGQGTRLTVV.

The rearrangement joins TRBV30 to TRBJ1-5; D not resolved. This CDR3 has 13 residues. V was shortened by 2 bases and J by 2 bases, with 7 bases between the two germline ends. Per the germline V gene, CDR1 is GTSNPN and CDR2 is SVGIG (reference sequence). The CDR3 DNA reads TGTGCCTGGAGTTCCCTCCGCAATCAGCCCCAGCATTTT. Its protein is CAWSSLRNQPQHF.

The chain combines TRBV5-4 with TRBJ2-3; D is possibly TRBD2 (6 bases). Trimming stripped 0 bases from V and 2 bases from J, with 10 bases between. CDR1 is SGHNT, CDR2 YYREEE, per germline (reference sequence). This CDR3 spans 15 amino acids. CDR3 sequence (DNA): TGTGCCAGCAGCTTGGGGACGGGAGCCACAGATACGCAGTATTTT. Its protein product is CASSLGTGATDTQYF.

The gene calls are TRBV5-1 and TRBJ1-3; no clear D. The CDR3 consists of 15 residues. The ends were cut back, 3 bases at V and 2 bases at J, with 12 bases in the middle. Germline V lookup: CDR1 SGHRS, CDR2 YFSETQ. The CDR3 protein is CASSSAWEPGNTIYF. CDR3 sequence (DNA): TGCGCCAGCAGCTCCGCTTGGGAGCCTGGAAACACCATATATTTT.

The chain employs TRBV18 and TRBJ2-7; D gene uncertain. There are 14 residues in the CDR3. The germline V gene has CDR1 KGHSH and CDR2 LQKENI. V was cut by 1 base and J by 2 bases, with 9 bases left in between. CDR3: CASSPRQHTYEQYF. CDR3 coding DNA: TGTGCCAGCTCACCACGGCAGCACACCTACGAGCAGTACTTC.

The gene calls are TRBV28 and TRBJ1-4; 9 nucleotides line up with TRBD1. From germline, CDR1 is MDHEN and CDR2 SYDVKM. CDR3 length equals 14 residues. V lost 6 bases and J lost 7; bases outside the gene matches: 6. The DNA of the CDR3 is TGTGCCAGCAGCCGCCGGACAGGGGCTGAAAAACTGTTTTTT. Translating it yields CASSRRTGAEKLFF.

The CDR3 DNA reads as TGTGCCAGCAGCCTCCTCCGGGAGACCCAGTACTTC. Residues: CASSLLRETQYF. This sequence joins TRBV7-2 and TRBJ2-5, with D unclear. V dropped 5 bases and J dropped 5 bases, with 9 bases sitting between them. Germline V CDR1 and CDR2: SGHTA, FQGNSA. The CDR3 runs to 12 residues.

In regard to this clone: The conserved final phenylalanine or tryptophan is absent from the CDR3, which likely points to a read error. Because the CDR3's place on the DNA is in doubt, the DNA is left out and the CDR3 is given as listed by TCRdb. The chain is built from TRBV2 and TRBJ1-1; the table's D call of TRBD1 was not tested on the DNA. Germline loops: CDR1 SNHLY, CDR2 FYNNEI. The CDR3 extends over 12 residues, inclusive of both ends. The CDR3 sequence is CASSEEFQKQFT.

V usage is TRBV18 and J usage is TRBJ2-2, with D hard to call. Looked up from germline, CDR1 is KGHSH and CDR2 is LQKENI. The V and J ends lost 1 base and 7 bases respectively, with 7 bases between them. The CDR3 is 13 amino acids. CDR3 sequence: CASSPRRGGELFF. The CDR3 nucleotides are TGTGCCAGCTCACCACGCCGAGGCGGGGAGCTGTTTTTT.

The chain links TRBV7-9 to TRBJ1-3, with D unresolved. CDR1 and CDR2 from the germline V gene are SEHNR and FQNEAQ (reference sequence). The length of the CDR3 is 13 residues. Trimming left V 6 bases short and J 2 bases short, with 8 bases between. The CDR3 DNA follows: TGTGCCAGCAGGCAACCCCCTGGAAACACCATATATTTT. It is translated as CASRQPPGNTIYF.

In its sample, this clone was seen once. The genes are TRBV7-2 and TRBJ1-5; D is undetermined. Germline-derived CDR1 and CDR2 are SGHTA and FQGNSA. V was pared by 0 bases and J by 4 bases, with 10 bases between. This CDR3 has 15 residues. In DNA form, the CDR3 reads TGTGCCAGCAGCTTAGCCTTCGGGTTTAATCAGCCCCAGCATTTT. It is translated as CASSLAFGFNQPQHF.

The V gene is TRBV7-2, the J gene TRBJ1-2, with unresolved D. From germline, CDR1 is SGHTA and CDR2 FQGNSA. CDR3 length equals 14 residues. The V and J ends lost 3 bases and 7 bases respectively, with 15 bases between them. The CDR3 DNA reads TGTGCCAGCAGCTTGGACCAAGTCCCCTCTGGCTACACCTTC. Translation: CASSLDQVPSGYTF.